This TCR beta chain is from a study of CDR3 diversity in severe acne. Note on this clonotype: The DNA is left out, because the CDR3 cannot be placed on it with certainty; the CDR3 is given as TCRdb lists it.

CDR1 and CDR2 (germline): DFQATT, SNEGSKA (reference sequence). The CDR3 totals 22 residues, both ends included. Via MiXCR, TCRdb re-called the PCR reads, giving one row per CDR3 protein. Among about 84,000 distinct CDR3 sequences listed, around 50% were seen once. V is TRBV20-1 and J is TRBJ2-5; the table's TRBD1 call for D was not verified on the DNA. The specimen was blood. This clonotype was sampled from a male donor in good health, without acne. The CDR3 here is CSALGQATINQPQHFGDGTQYF.